A selection of T cell receptor beta chains follows, all from one sample in a study of blood T cell repertoires in COVID-19. Assay used: immunoSEQ multiplex PCR; TCRdb lists only in-frame clones, some missing. Of 200,000 or so clones listed, approximately 80% are singletons. The sequencing input was peripheral blood. These receptor sequences come from a woman older than 75 with acute or convalescent COVID-19. CDR3s include the opening cysteine and the closing phenylalanine or tryptophan. D genes are given only for firm matches. Rows give clone size only sometimes, using once, few, many, or a class for an expanded clone.

clone size: once; D gene: NA; J gene: TRBJ1-1; V gene: TRBV10-3; CDR3 protein: CASCRETSTEAFF; CDR3 DNA: TGTGCCAGCTGCCGGGAAACCTCCACTGAAGCTTTCTTT
clone size: NA; D gene: NA; J gene: TRBJ2-3; V gene: TRBV19; CDR3 protein: CASRRDSWDTQYF; CDR3 DNA: TGTGCCAGTAGGCGGGACTCATGGGATACGCAGTATTTT
clone size: NA; D gene: TRBD1; J gene: TRBJ2-7; V gene: TRBV7-2; CDR3 protein: CASSMDRGPYEQYF; CDR3 DNA: TGTGCCAGCAGCATGGACAGGGGGCCCTACGAGCAGTACTTC
clone size: NA; D gene: TRBD2; J gene: TRBJ2-1; V gene: TRBV28; CDR3 protein: CATGLVQFNEQFF; CDR3 DNA: TGTGCCACCGGACTAGTTCAGTTTAATGAGCAGTTCTTC
clone size: once; D gene: TRBD1; J gene: TRBJ1-5; V gene: TRBV6-2/TRBV6-3; CDR3 protein: CASSYARGQTNQPQHF; CDR3 DNA: TGTGCCAGCAGTTACGCGAGGGGGCAAACCAATCAGCCCCAGCATTTT
clone size: NA; D gene: TRBD1; J gene: TRBJ1-2; V gene: TRBV18; CDR3 protein: CASSPRAGGADYGYTF; CDR3 DNA: TGTGCCAGCTCGCCAAGAGCAGGGGGCGCGGACTATGGCTACACCTTC
clone size: NA; D gene: NA; J gene: TRBJ2-5; V gene: TRBV30; CDR3 protein: CAWSVGAETQYF; CDR3 DNA: TGTGCCTGGAGTGTTGGGGCAGAGACCCAGTACTTC
clone size: NA; D gene: TRBD2; J gene: TRBJ2-1; V gene: TRBV28; CDR3 protein: CASSPGRASPIGQFF; CDR3 DNA: TGTGCCAGCAGCCCCGGGAGGGCCTCCCCAATTGGGCAGTTCTTC
clone size: NA; D gene: NA; J gene: TRBJ1-1; V gene: TRBV10-3; CDR3 protein: CAIRWTENTEAFF; CDR3 DNA: TGTGCCATCCGCTGGACAGAGAACACTGAAGCTTTCTTT
clone size: NA; D gene: NA; J gene: TRBJ2-3; V gene: TRBV2; CDR3 protein: CASSEADSADTQYF; CDR3 DNA: TGTGCCAGCAGTGAAGCCGACTCCGCAGATACGCAGTATTTT
clone size: few; D gene: NA; J gene: TRBJ1-2; V gene: TRBV19; CDR3 protein: CASSIWQDTNYGYTF; CDR3 DNA: TGTGCCAGTAGTATTTGGCAGGACACTAACTATGGCTACACCTTC
clone size: NA; D gene: TRBD1; J gene: TRBJ1-5; V gene: TRBV19; CDR3 protein: CASSTRDRDVQPQHF; CDR3 DNA: TGTGCCAGTAGTACCCGGGACAGGGATGTGCAGCCCCAGCATTTT
clone size: NA; D gene: NA; J gene: TRBJ1-1; V gene: TRBV14; CDR3 protein: CASSHAGTPTEAFF; CDR3 DNA: TGTGCCAGCAGCCATGCAGGGACTCCCACTGAAGCTTTCTTT
clone size: NA; D gene: NA; J gene: TRBJ2-3; V gene: TRBV2; CDR3 protein: CASSESRATDTQYF; CDR3 DNA: TGTGCCAGCAGTGAAAGCAGGGCCACAGATACGCAGTATTTT
clone size: NA; D gene: NA; J gene: TRBJ2-7; V gene: TRBV19; CDR3 protein: CASSSPRGYEQYF; CDR3 DNA: TGTGCCAGTAGTAGCCCCCGGGGGTACGAGCAGTACTTC
clone size: NA; D gene: NA; J gene: TRBJ1-3; V gene: TRBV6-2/TRBV6-3; CDR3 protein: CASSYGADSSGNTIYF; CDR3 DNA: TGTGCCAGCAGTTACGGTGCGGACAGCTCTGGAAACACCATATATTTT
clone size: once; D gene: NA; J gene: TRBJ1-4; V gene: TRBV5-1; CDR3 protein: CASSWLNEKLFF; CDR3 DNA: TGCGCCAGCAGCTGGCTTAATGAAAAACTGTTTTTT
clone size: NA; D gene: NA; J gene: TRBJ1-2; V gene: TRBV19; CDR3 protein: CASSINRVGYGYTF; CDR3 DNA: TGTGCCAGTAGTATTAACAGGGTGGGGTATGGCTACACCTTC
clone size: NA; D gene: TRBD2; J gene: TRBJ2-7; V gene: TRBV5-1; CDR3 protein: CASSRTSGASYEQYF; CDR3 DNA: TGCGCCAGCAGCAGAACTAGCGGGGCATCCTACGAGCAGTACTTC
clone size: once; D gene: TRBD2; J gene: TRBJ2-7; V gene: TRBV27; CDR3 protein: CASSSLGLATIYEQYF; CDR3 DNA: TGTGCCAGCAGTTCCTTGGGACTAGCGACAATCTACGAGCAGTACTTC
clone size: NA; D gene: TRBD1; J gene: TRBJ1-4; V gene: TRBV4-3; CDR3 protein: CASSQGQGDGEKLFF; CDR3 DNA: TGCGCCAGCAGCCAAGGCCAGGGGGACGGGGAAAAACTGTTTTTT
clone size: once; D gene: TRBD2; J gene: TRBJ2-4; V gene: TRBV6-5; CDR3 protein: CASSRLAGGKNIQYF; CDR3 DNA: TGTGCCAGCAGCAGACTAGCGGGGGGGAAAAACATTCAGTACTTC
clone size: NA; D gene: TRBD1; J gene: TRBJ1-6; V gene: TRBV5-6; CDR3 protein: CASSTGTERAPLHF; CDR3 DNA: TGTGCCAGCAGCACTGGGACAGAACGTGCACCCCTCCACTTT
clone size: once; D gene: NA; J gene: TRBJ2-1; V gene: TRBV21-1; CDR3 protein: CASSKVDSREQFF; CDR3 DNA: TGTGCCAGCAGCAAAGTGGATAGCCGAGAGCAGTTCTTC
clone size: NA; D gene: NA; J gene: TRBJ1-2; V gene: TRBV18; CDR3 protein: CASSPEAHYGYTF; CDR3 DNA: TGTGCCAGCTCACCAGAGGCCCACTATGGCTACACCTTC
clone size: few; D gene: TRBD2; J gene: TRBJ2-3; V gene: TRBV27; CDR3 protein: CASTRPAGGATDTQYF; CDR3 DNA: TGTGCCAGCACCCGCCCAGCGGGGGGCGCGACAGATACGCAGTATTTT
clone size: NA; D gene: NA; J gene: TRBJ1-3; V gene: TRBV10-1; CDR3 protein: CASSAKPVAGERNTIYF; CDR3 DNA: TGCGCCAGCAGTGCGAAACCTGTCGCGGGGGAAAGAAACACCATATATTTT
clone size: NA; D gene: TRBD2; J gene: TRBJ2-1; V gene: TRBV7-3; CDR3 protein: CASSPTGTSNNEQFF; CDR3 DNA: TGTGCCAGCAGCCCAACCGGGACTAGTAACAATGAGCAGTTCTTC
clone size: NA; D gene: NA; J gene: TRBJ1-1; V gene: TRBV5-6; CDR3 protein: CASSLDSFSTEAFF; CDR3 DNA: TGTGCCAGCAGCTTGGACAGTTTTTCCACTGAAGCTTTCTTT
clone size: NA; D gene: NA; J gene: TRBJ1-1; V gene: TRBV19; CDR3 protein: CASSPWRAGLNTEAFF; CDR3 DNA: TGTGCCAGTAGCCCCTGGAGGGCAGGACTGAACACTGAAGCTTTCTTT
clone size: NA; D gene: NA; J gene: TRBJ2-7; V gene: TRBV5-6; CDR3 protein: CASSLGGGYGYEQYF; CDR3 DNA: TGTGCCAGCAGCTTAGGGGGTGGGTACGGGTACGAGCAGTACTTC
clone size: NA; D gene: NA; J gene: TRBJ1-1; V gene: TRBV29-1; CDR3 protein: CSVGTALTEAFF; CDR3 DNA: TGCAGCGTCGGGACTGCGCTCACTGAAGCTTTCTTT
clone size: NA; D gene: TRBD1; J gene: TRBJ1-1; V gene: TRBV6-2/TRBV6-3; CDR3 protein: CASSLPRDRVTFF; CDR3 DNA: TGTGCCAGCAGTTTGCCCCGGGACAGGGTTACTTTCTTT
clone size: few; D gene: TRBD2; J gene: TRBJ2-2; V gene: TRBV7-3; CDR3 protein: CASSPGRREGLSTGELFF; CDR3 DNA: TGTGCCAGCAGCCCCGGGAGGCGGGAGGGCCTTAGCACCGGGGAGCTGTTTTTT
clone size: NA; D gene: NA; J gene: TRBJ2-7; V gene: TRBV28; CDR3 protein: CASSPVAPYEQYF; CDR3 DNA: TGTGCCAGCAGCCCCGTAGCCCCCTACGAGCAGTACTTC
clone size: NA; D gene: NA; J gene: TRBJ1-5; V gene: TRBV3-1/TRBV3-2; CDR3 protein: CASSQGQAPSGPQHF; CDR3 DNA: TGTGCCAGCAGCCAAGGTCAGGCCCCAAGCGGGCCCCAGCATTTT
clone size: NA; D gene: NA; J gene: TRBJ1-2; V gene: TRBV12-3/TRBV12-4; CDR3 protein: CASSYARGGYTF; CDR3 DNA: TGTGCCAGCAGTTACGCGAGAGGGGGCTACACCTTC
clone size: NA; D gene: NA; J gene: TRBJ2-2; V gene: TRBV11-2; CDR3 protein: CASSPDSTGELFF; CDR3 DNA: TGTGCCAGCAGCCCGGACAGCACCGGGGAGCTGTTTTTT
clone size: once; D gene: NA; J gene: TRBJ1-2; V gene: TRBV19; CDR3 protein: CASQEITGSSYTF; CDR3 DNA: TGTGCCAGCCAGGAGATAACAGGGAGTAGCTACACCTTC
clone size: NA; D gene: NA; J gene: TRBJ2-2; V gene: TRBV21-1; CDR3 protein: CASSSPKQGNTGELFF; CDR3 DNA: TGTGCCAGCAGCTCCCCCAAGCAGGGAAACACCGGGGAGCTGTTTTTT
clone size: few; D gene: TRBD2; J gene: TRBJ2-7; V gene: TRBV5-1; CDR3 protein: CASSLDSGVFYEQYF; CDR3 DNA: TGCGCCAGCAGCTTGGATAGCGGGGTGTTCTACGAGCAGTACTTC
clone size: NA; D gene: TRBD1; J gene: TRBJ1-6; V gene: TRBV6-1; CDR3 protein: CASSDVRGAALHF; CDR3 DNA: TGTGCCAGCAGTGACGTCAGGGGGGCCGCCCTCCACTTT
clone size: NA; D gene: NA; J gene: TRBJ1-2; V gene: TRBV12-5; CDR3 protein: CASGLGQAANYGYTF; CDR3 DNA: TGTGCTAGTGGTTTGGGACAGGCCGCTAACTATGGCTACACCTTC
clone size: NA; D gene: NA; J gene: TRBJ1-4; V gene: TRBV19; CDR3 protein: CASSMGTGGSREKLFF; CDR3 DNA: TGTGCCAGTAGTATGGGCACGGGCGGGAGCAGAGAAAAACTGTTTTTT
clone size: NA; D gene: TRBD1; J gene: TRBJ2-7; V gene: TRBV19; CDR3 protein: CASSALGQVGEQYF; CDR3 DNA: TGTGCCAGTAGTGCCCTCGGACAGGTGGGAGAGCAGTACTTC
clone size: NA; D gene: TRBD1; J gene: TRBJ2-1; V gene: TRBV12-3/TRBV12-4; CDR3 protein: CASSGQVNNEQFF; CDR3 DNA: TGTGCCAGCAGTGGACAGGTTAACAATGAGCAGTTCTTC
clone size: NA; D gene: NA; J gene: TRBJ1-5; V gene: TRBV9; CDR3 protein: CASSVGTANQPQHF; CDR3 DNA: TGTGCCAGCAGCGTAGGGACAGCGAATCAGCCCCAGCATTTT
clone size: NA; D gene: TRBD1; J gene: TRBJ1-2; V gene: TRBV3-1/TRBV3-2; CDR3 protein: CASSQDGQGGYTF; CDR3 DNA: TGTGCCAGCAGCCAGGACGGACAGGGCGGCTACACCTTC
clone size: NA; D gene: NA; J gene: TRBJ1-1; V gene: TRBV6-5; CDR3 protein: CASSPAADGTEAFF; CDR3 DNA: TGTGCCAGCAGTCCCGCCGCGGATGGCACTGAAGCTTTCTTT
clone size: NA; D gene: NA; J gene: TRBJ1-1; V gene: TRBV28; CDR3 protein: CASSGPRQVPRDTEAFF; CDR3 DNA: TGTGCCAGCAGCGGACCCCGACAGGTCCCGAGGGACACTGAAGCTTTCTTT
clone size: NA; D gene: NA; J gene: TRBJ1-1; V gene: TRBV6-6; CDR3 protein: CASSYTESNTEAFF; CDR3 DNA: TGTGCCAGCAGTTACACAGAATCGAACACTGAAGCTTTCTTT
clone size: NA; D gene: NA; J gene: TRBJ2-7; V gene: TRBV10-1; CDR3 protein: CASSEGGSVAHYEQYF; CDR3 DNA: TGCGCCAGCAGTGAAGGCGGCTCCGTGGCCCACTACGAGCAGTACTTC
clone size: NA; D gene: NA; J gene: TRBJ2-7; V gene: TRBV19; CDR3 protein: CASSIDRVRSEQYF; CDR3 DNA: TGTGCCAGTAGTATAGACAGGGTAAGAAGCGAGCAGTACTTC
clone size: NA; D gene: TRBD2; J gene: TRBJ2-1; V gene: TRBV9; CDR3 protein: CASSVRLAVYNEQFF; CDR3 DNA: TGTGCCAGCAGCGTAAGACTAGCGGTTTACAATGAGCAGTTCTTC
clone size: NA; D gene: NA; J gene: TRBJ2-7; V gene: TRBV6-6; CDR3 protein: CASSYQRNRRSGEQYF; CDR3 DNA: TGTGCCAGCAGTTACCAGAGGAACCGCCGTTCTGGCGAGCAGTACTTC
clone size: NA; D gene: NA; J gene: TRBJ1-6; V gene: TRBV7-9; CDR3 protein: CASSRQDSPLHF; CDR3 DNA: TGTGCCAGCAGCCGACAGGATTCACCCCTCCACTTT
clone size: NA; D gene: NA; J gene: TRBJ1-2; V gene: TRBV2; CDR3 protein: CASSVRGQGNGYTF; CDR3 DNA: TGTGCCAGCAGTGTCCGAGGGCAGGGGAATGGCTACACCTTC
clone size: NA; D gene: TRBD1; J gene: TRBJ2-1; V gene: TRBV6-6; CDR3 protein: CASSRSQGQGKNEQFF; CDR3 DNA: TGTGCCAGCAGTCGATCTCAAGGACAGGGAAAGAATGAGCAGTTCTTC